What follows are 30 T cell receptor beta chains derived from one specimen sequenced in a study of beta chain features in type 1 diabetes. Reverse transcription of all isolated RNA meant that expressed TCRB transcripts were sequenced. Only in-frame clones appear in the TCRdb table, and some are missing; sequencing was by immunoSEQ multiplex PCR. The data hold 150,000 to 200,000 clones, with 63% observed a single time. No antigen has been identified for these receptors. Findings and limits, study-wide: Patients with Type 1 diabetes showed moderately but significantly shorter TCRB CDR3s in all four CD4+ subsets.

Source material: naive CD4+ T cells from blood. The receptors were sampled from a man aged 30-40 years with type 1 diabetes.

This chain joins TRBV5-1 and TRBJ2-7, with 10 bases lining up with TRBD2. The length of the CDR3 is 16 residues. The V gene's germline CDR1 is SGHRS and CDR2 YFSETQ. The junction had 4 bases not matched to a gene; V was cut back by 1 base and J by 0 bases. In DNA form, the CDR3 reads TGCGCCAGCAGCTTGTCCGGGACTAGCGACTCCTACGAGCAGTACTTC. The encoded protein is CASSLSGTSDSYEQYF.

CDR3 bases: TGTGCCCGGGGACAGGGCATGAATTCACCCCTCCACTTT. Translated, it gives CARGQGMNSPLHF. The rearrangement joins TRBV30 to TRBJ1-6; 9 bases map to TRBD1. CDR1 and CDR2 (germline): GTSNPN, SVGIG (reference sequence). V was clipped by 8 bases and J by 7 bases; unmatched bases: 6. This CDR3 is built from 13 residues.

The chain uses TRBV6-5 and TRBJ2-1; TRBD1 agrees at 9 bases. Germline V lookup: CDR1 MNHEY, CDR2 SVGAGI. Germline trimming cut 5 bases from V and 5 bases from J; bases unmatched to any gene: 7. There are 15 residues in the CDR3. The CDR3 coding sequence is TGTGCCAGCAGTCCGGGGACAGGGAGGAACAATGAGCAGTTCTTC. It encodes CASSPGTGRNNEQFF.

The genes are TRBV29-1 and TRBJ2-5; D is unclear. The V end was cut by 6 bases, the J end by 2 bases, with 13 bases between. CDR1 SQVTM and CDR2 ANQGSEA come from the germline V gene. This CDR3 spans 13 amino acids. The CDR3 reads CSVEQIQQETQYF. DNA for the CDR3: TGCAGCGTGGAACAGATACAACAAGAGACCCAGTACTTC.

V is TRBV30 and J is TRBJ2-5; D gene ambiguous. V lost 3 bases and J 7 bases, leaving 9 bases between the germline ends. The CDR3 loop spans 11 amino acids. Per germline, CDR1 GTSNPN and CDR2 SVGIG (reference sequence). The CDR3 DNA reads TGTGCCTGGAGCACGGGTTCGACCCAGTACTTC. This encodes CAWSTGSTQYF.

The gene calls are TRBV15 and TRBJ2-1; TRBD2 matches at 7 bases. The CDR3 spans 16 residues. In germline, CDR1 is LNHNV, CDR2 YYDKDF (reference sequence). J gave up 2 bases and V 1 base, and 5 bases lay outside the gene matches. CDR3 protein: CATSRGLAQTYNEQFF. The CDR3 DNA sequence: TGTGCCACCAGCAGAGGACTAGCTCAGACCTACAATGAGCAGTTCTTC.

This rearrangement joins TRBV7-9 to TRBJ1-1; D remains unclear. CDR1 and CDR2 from the germline V gene are SEHNR and FQNEAQ (reference sequence). The CDR3 spans 15 residues. V shed 5 bases and J shed 0 bases, with 13 bases lying between them. The CDR3 DNA sequence: TGTGCCAGCAGCCCCCCTGGCAGGCTGAACACTGAAGCTTTCTTT. Translating it yields CASSPPGRLNTEAFF.

V is TRBV28 and J is TRBJ2-4; D unclear. CDR1 and CDR2 (germline): MDHEN, SYDVKM. The CDR3 runs to 13 residues. Trimming pared 3 bases from V and 5 bases from J, leaving 8 bases between. The chain's CDR3 is CASSFPVENIQYF. The CDR3 DNA is TGTGCCAGCAGTTTCCCGGTAGAAAACATTCAGTACTTC.

The chain couples TRBV20-1 to TRBJ2-1; D not certain. CDR1 DFQATT and CDR2 SNEGSKA come from the germline V gene (reference sequence). The CDR3 contains 11 residues. Trimming pared 3 bases from V and 9 bases from J, leaving 9 bases between. The CDR3 region is CSASEVAEQFF. The CDR3 DNA reads TGCAGTGCTAGTGAGGTGGCTGAGCAGTTCTTC.

The J gene is TRBJ2-1, the V gene TRBV7-2; unclear D gene. V lost 1 base to trimming and J lost 9 bases, with 7 bases between them. This CDR3 region has 12 residues. CDR1 and CDR2 from the germline V gene are SGHTA and FQGNSA. CDR3: CASSLGWGEQFF. CDR3 in DNA: TGTGCCAGCAGCTTAGGATGGGGTGAGCAGTTCTTC.

The V and J genes are TRBV7-9 and TRBJ1-2; D gene unclear. The CDR3 length is 15 residues. V was pared by 5 bases and J by 5 bases, with 18 bases between. CDR1 SEHNR and CDR2 FQNEAQ come from the germline V gene (reference sequence). The CDR3 bases are TGTGCCAGCAGCGCAGCGGGCGGCCAATGGTATGGCTACACCTTC. Translating it yields CASSAAGGQWYGYTF.

The genes are TRBV9 and TRBJ2-1, with 10 nucleotides matching TRBD1. The junction had 15 bases not matched to a gene; V was cut back by 3 bases and J by 9 bases. Germline assignment: CDR1 SGDLS and CDR2 YYNGEE. The CDR3 has 17 residues. CDR3 DNA: TGTGCCAGCAGCGCCCTAGCATGGGACAGGGGTGGTCCTGAGCAGTTCTTC. Protein product: CASSALAWDRGGPEQFF.

The chain uses TRBV14 and TRBJ2-3; possibly TRBD1 for D (6 bases). This CDR3 has 17 residues. Germline-derived CDR1 and CDR2 are SGHDN and FVKESK. V dropped 2 bases and J dropped 4 bases, with 19 bases sitting between them. In DNA form, the CDR3 reads TGTGCCAGCAGCCAACACCAGACAGGCATCTCCTCAGATACGCAGTATTTT. This gives the protein CASSQHQTGISSDTQYF. Based on the CDR3 plus reference TRBV14 and TRBJ2-3, the full variable domain is EAGVTQFPSHSVIEKGQTVTLRCDPISGHDNLYWYRRVMGKEIKFLLHFVKESKQDESGMPNNRFLAERTGGTYSTLKVQPAELEDSGVYFCASSQHQTGISSDTQYFGPGTRLTVL.

This clone was detected only a few times. The rearrangement joins TRBV5-1 to TRBJ1-2; possibly TRBD1 for D (6 bases). The CDR3 consists of 13 residues. V was cut by 3 bases and J by 0 bases, with 6 bases left in between. CDR1 is SGHRS, CDR2 YFSETQ, per germline. The CDR3 protein is CASSWTANYGYTF. The CDR3 nucleotides are TGCGCCAGCAGCTGGACAGCTAACTATGGCTACACCTTC.

This chain links TRBV14 with TRBJ2-7; D gene ambiguous. The germline V gene has CDR1 SGHDN and CDR2 FVKESK. This CDR3 is 12 amino acids long. With 4 bases removed from V and 9 bases from J, the gap between germline ends came to 13 bases. CDR3 residues: CASSPQDLAQYF. The CDR3 region has the DNA TGTGCCAGCAGCCCGCAGGACCTCGCGCAGTACTTC.

This clone was detected a few times. The chain links TRBV30 to TRBJ2-3; no definite D call. The V gene's germline CDR1 is GTSNPN and CDR2 SVGIG (reference sequence). Trimming shortened V by 0 bases and J by 5 bases, and 12 bases separated the two germline ends. This CDR3 has 14 residues. The CDR3 sequence: CAWSVPVGGDTQYF. In DNA form, the CDR3 reads TGTGCCTGGAGTGTACCCGTGGGTGGAGATACGCAGTATTTT.

This clone was observed a single time. The chain joins TRBV28 to TRBJ2-2; no clear D gene. The CDR3 is 11 amino acids. The germline V and J ends were trimmed by 4 bases and 7 bases, with 4 bases remaining between them. Germline V CDR1 and CDR2: MDHEN, SYDVKM. The CDR3 nucleotides are TGTGCCAGCAGTTGGAGCGGGGAGCTGTTTTTT. Protein: CASSWSGELFF.

V and J are TRBV18 and TRBJ1-2, with D possibly matching TRBD1 (6 bases). Germline CDR1 reads KGHSH; CDR2 reads LQKENI. The V end was cut by 3 bases, the J end by 3 bases, with 17 bases between. This CDR3 spans 16 amino acids. The CDR3 here is CASSPLGTGRDYGYTF. The CDR3 DNA sequence: TGTGCCAGCTCACCGCTCGGTACAGGGCGAGACTATGGCTACACCTTC.

In this sample, this clone turned up a few times. The V call is TRBV10-3, the J call TRBJ1-1, with D tentatively TRBD1 (5 bases). The germline V gene has CDR1 ENHRY and CDR2 SYGVKD. V lost 10 bases and J 1 base, leaving 13 bases between the germline ends. This CDR3 has 13 amino acids. The CDR3 is CASLREENTEAFF. The CDR3, as DNA: TGTGCCAGTCTCAGGGAGGAGAACACTGAAGCTTTCTTT.

This clone turned up a few times. The chain joins TRBV10-3 to TRBJ2-7; no clear D gene. Germline V lookup: CDR1 ENHRY, CDR2 SYGVKD. The germline V and J ends were trimmed by 0 bases and 3 bases, with 6 bases remaining between them. This CDR3 has 13 amino acids. The CDR3 loop is CAISESISYEQYF. As DNA, the CDR3 is TGTGCCATCAGTGAGTCGATAAGCTACGAGCAGTACTTC.

V is TRBV7-9 and J is TRBJ2-6; no definite D call. Germline assignment: CDR1 SEHNR and CDR2 FQNEAQ (reference sequence). V lost 10 bases to trimming and J lost 0 bases, with 13 bases between them. The CDR3 is made up of 15 amino acids. In DNA, the CDR3 is TGTGCCACCCTGGGCGATTACTCTGGGGCCAACGTCCTGACTTTC. It yields the protein CATLGDYSGANVLTF.

This clone was detected only a few times. The chain joins TRBV30 to TRBJ2-5, with D perhaps TRBD2 (5 bases). In germline, CDR1 is GTSNPN, CDR2 SVGIG (reference sequence). The germline V and J ends were trimmed by 1 base and 5 bases, with 5 bases remaining between them. The CDR3 spans 11 residues. DNA for the CDR3: TGTGCCTGGAGTGCGGGGGAGACCCAGTACTTC. Encoded protein: CAWSAGETQYF. Drawing the rest from reference TRBV30 and TRBJ2-5, the complete variable domain is SQTIHQWPATLVQPVGSPLSLECTVEGTSNPNLYWYRQAAGRGLQLLFYSVGIGQISSEVPQNLSASRPQDRQFILSSKKLLLSDSGFYLCAWSAGETQYFGPGTRLLVL.

The DNA of the CDR3 is TGCGCCAGCAGCCAAGCCCGACGGGGCACAGATACGCAGTATTTT. It specifies CASSQARRGTDTQYF. The chain is built from TRBV4-3 and TRBJ2-3; D is undetermined. The CDR3 consists of 15 residues. V shed 1 base and J shed 1 base, with 9 bases lying between them. Germline lookup yields CDR1 LGHNA and CDR2 YSLEER.

This chain uses TRBV14 with TRBJ2-2; 8 nucleotides match TRBD1. This CDR3 contains 17 residues. CDR1 is SGHDN, CDR2 FVKESK, per germline. J gave up 2 bases and V 0 bases, and 5 bases lay outside the gene matches. The CDR3 DNA sequence: TGTGCCAGCAGCCAAGATATGCCAGGGGGCAACACCGGGGAGCTGTTTTTT. Encoded protein: CASSQDMPGGNTGELFF.

The chain employs TRBV7-2 and TRBJ1-1; D ambiguous. The CDR3 covers 13 residues. Germline CDR1 is SGHTA and CDR2 is FQGNSA. V was cut by 5 bases and J by 0 bases, with 7 bases left in between. This CDR3 reads CASSPDMNTEAFF. DNA for the CDR3: TGTGCCAGCAGCCCAGACATGAACACTGAAGCTTTCTTT.

This sequence joins TRBV6-5 and TRBJ2-7, with D perhaps TRBD1 or TRBD2 (5 bases each). Germline lookup yields CDR1 MNHEY and CDR2 SVGAGI. V was shortened by 0 bases and J by 3 bases, with 12 bases between the two germline ends. The CDR3 length is 15 residues. The CDR3 DNA reads as TGTGCCAGCAGTTACTCATTGGGACGGCACTACGAGCAGTACTTC. Protein sequence: CASSYSLGRHYEQYF.

There are a few counts of this clone. The chain couples TRBV15 to TRBJ2-7; perhaps D is TRBD1 or TRBD2 (5 bases each). This CDR3 has 13 residues. The germline V gene has CDR1 LNHNV and CDR2 YYDKDF (reference sequence). Trimming pared 1 base from V and 3 bases from J, leaving 7 bases between. The CDR3 DNA follows: TGTGCCACCAGCAGAGTGGGGGACTACGAGCAGTACTTC. The encoded protein is CATSRVGDYEQYF. The full variable domain, with the rest looked up from reference TRBV15 and TRBJ2-7, is DAMVIQNPRYQVTQFGKPVTLSCSQTLNHNVMYWYQQKSSQAPKLLFHYYDKDFNNEADTPDNFQSRRPNTSFCFLDIRSPGLGDTAMYLCATSRVGDYEQYFGPGTRLTVT.

This chain joins TRBV27 and TRBJ1-6, with D perhaps TRBD1 (5 bases). V lost 3 bases and J lost 11, with 14 bases in between. The length of the CDR3 is 14 residues. CDR1 and CDR2 (germline): MNHEY, SMNVEV (reference sequence). The CDR3 loop is CASSLSSGTTPLHF. For the CDR3, the DNA is TGTGCCAGCAGTTTGTCCTCAGGGACTACACCCCTCCACTTT.

The gene calls are TRBV30 and TRBJ2-1, with 11 nucleotides matching TRBD2. This CDR3 is 15 amino acids long. Looked up from germline, CDR1 is GTSNPN and CDR2 is SVGIG (reference sequence). Trimming at V came to 2 bases and at J to 3 bases, leaving 3 bases not matched to a gene. The CDR3 loop is CAWSFGTSGYNEQFF. As DNA, the CDR3 is TGTGCCTGGAGTTTCGGGACTAGCGGCTACAATGAGCAGTTCTTC.

This clone turned up a few times. The chain uses TRBV28 and TRBJ2-5; D uncertain. This CDR3 is 11 amino acids long. The germline V and J ends were trimmed by 4 bases and 5 bases, with 5 bases remaining between them. Germline CDR1 is MDHEN and CDR2 is SYDVKM. CDR3 region: CASSYRETQYF. CDR3 nucleotide sequence: TGTGCCAGCAGTTATCGGGAGACCCAGTACTTC.